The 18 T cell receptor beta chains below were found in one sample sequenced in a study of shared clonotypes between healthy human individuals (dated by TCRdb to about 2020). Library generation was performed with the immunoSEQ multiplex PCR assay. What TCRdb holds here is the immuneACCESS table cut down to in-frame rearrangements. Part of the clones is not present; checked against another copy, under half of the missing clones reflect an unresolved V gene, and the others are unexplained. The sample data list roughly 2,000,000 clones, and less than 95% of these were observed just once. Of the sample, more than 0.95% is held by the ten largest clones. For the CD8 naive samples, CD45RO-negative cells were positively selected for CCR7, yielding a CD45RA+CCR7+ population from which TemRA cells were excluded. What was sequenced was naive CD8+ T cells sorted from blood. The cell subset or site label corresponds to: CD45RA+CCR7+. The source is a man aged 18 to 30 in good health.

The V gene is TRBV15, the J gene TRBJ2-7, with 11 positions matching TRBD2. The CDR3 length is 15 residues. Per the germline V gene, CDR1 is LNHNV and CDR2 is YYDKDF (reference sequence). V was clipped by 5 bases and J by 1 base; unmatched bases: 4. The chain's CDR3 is CATSPIAGGSYEQYF. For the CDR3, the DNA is TGTGCCACCAGCCCAATAGCGGGAGGGTCCTACGAGCAGTACTTC.

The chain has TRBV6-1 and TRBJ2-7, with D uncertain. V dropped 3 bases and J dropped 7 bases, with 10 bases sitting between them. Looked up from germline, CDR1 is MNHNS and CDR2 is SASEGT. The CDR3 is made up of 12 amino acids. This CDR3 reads CASSDDTREQYF. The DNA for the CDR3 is TGTGCCAGCAGTGACGACACGCGGGAGCAGTACTTC.

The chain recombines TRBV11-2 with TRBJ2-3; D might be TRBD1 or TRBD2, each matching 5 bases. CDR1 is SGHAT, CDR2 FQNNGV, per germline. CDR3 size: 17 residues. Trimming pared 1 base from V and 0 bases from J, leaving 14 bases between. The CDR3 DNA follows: TGTGCCAGCAGCTTAGGGGTAGGGACCCCAAGCACAGATACGCAGTATTTT. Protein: CASSLGVGTPSTDTQYF.

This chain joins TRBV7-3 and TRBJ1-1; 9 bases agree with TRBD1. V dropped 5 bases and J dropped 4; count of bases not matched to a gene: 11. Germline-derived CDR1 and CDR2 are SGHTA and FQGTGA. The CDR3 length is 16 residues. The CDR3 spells CASSPGPGTGSTEAFF. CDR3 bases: TGTGCCAGCAGCCCCGGCCCCGGGACAGGGAGCACTGAAGCTTTCTTT.

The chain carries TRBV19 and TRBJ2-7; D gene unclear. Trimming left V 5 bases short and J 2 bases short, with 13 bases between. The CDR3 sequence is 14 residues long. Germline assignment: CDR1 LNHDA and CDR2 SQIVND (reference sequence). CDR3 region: CASSPSDPAYEQYF. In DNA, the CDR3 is TGTGCCAGTAGTCCCTCCGACCCTGCCTACGAGCAGTACTTC.

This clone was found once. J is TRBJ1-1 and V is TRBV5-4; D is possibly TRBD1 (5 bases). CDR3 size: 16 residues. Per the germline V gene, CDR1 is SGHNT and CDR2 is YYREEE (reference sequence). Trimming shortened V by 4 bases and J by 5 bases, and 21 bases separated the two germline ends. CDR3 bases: TGTGCCAGCAGCCTGGGGGGAGCGGAGGGAGGAACTGAAGCTTTCTTT. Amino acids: CASSLGGAEGGTEAFF.

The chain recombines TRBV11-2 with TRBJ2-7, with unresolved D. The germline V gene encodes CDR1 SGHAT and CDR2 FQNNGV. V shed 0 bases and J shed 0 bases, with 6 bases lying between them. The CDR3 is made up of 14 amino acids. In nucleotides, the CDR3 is TGTGCCAGCAGCTTAGATGTGCTCTCCTACGAGCAGTACTTC. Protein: CASSLDVLSYEQYF.

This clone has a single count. The CDR3 DNA reads TGTGCCAGCAGCACGACCTTCGGCGGACTAGCGTCGGAGACCCAGTACTTC. It codes for CASSTTFGGLASETQYF. The rearrangement links TRBV7-9 to TRBJ2-5; TRBD2 aligns across 9 bases. Germline-derived CDR1 and CDR2 are SEHNR and FQNEAQ (reference sequence). V shed 5 bases, J shed 5 bases, and the junction held 15 bases outside the gene matches. CDR3 length: 17 amino acids. Together with reference TRBV7-9 and TRBJ2-5, the CDR3 gives the full variable domain: DTGVSQNPRHKITKRGQNVTFRCDPISEHNRLYWYRQTLGQGPEFLTYFQNEAQLEKSRLLSDRFSAERPKGSFSTLEIQRTEQGDSAMYLCASSTTFGGLASETQYFGPGTRLLVL.

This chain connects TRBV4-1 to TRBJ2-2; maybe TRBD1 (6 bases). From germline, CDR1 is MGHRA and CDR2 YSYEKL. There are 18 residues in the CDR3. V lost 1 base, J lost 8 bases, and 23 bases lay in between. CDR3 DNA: TGCGCCAGCAGCCAAGCTTTTGGAGTGGGGGCCCATTGGGGGGAGCTGTTTTTT. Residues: CASSQAFGVGAHWGELFF.

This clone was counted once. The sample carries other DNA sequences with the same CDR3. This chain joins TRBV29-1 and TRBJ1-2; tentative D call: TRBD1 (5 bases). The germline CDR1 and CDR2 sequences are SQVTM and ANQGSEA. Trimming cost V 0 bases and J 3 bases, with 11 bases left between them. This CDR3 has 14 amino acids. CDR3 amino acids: CSVEDRGGDYGYTF. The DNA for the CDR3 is TGCAGCGTTGAAGATCGCGGGGGAGACTATGGCTACACCTTC.

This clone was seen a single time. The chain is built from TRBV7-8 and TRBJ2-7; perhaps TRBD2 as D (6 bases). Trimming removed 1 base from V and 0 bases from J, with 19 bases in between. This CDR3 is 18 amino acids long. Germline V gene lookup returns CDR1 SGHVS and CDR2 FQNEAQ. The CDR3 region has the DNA TGTGCCAGCAGCTTAGGTTACGTTCCGGGGGAGTTCTCCTACGAGCAGTACTTC. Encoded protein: CASSLGYVPGEFSYEQYF.

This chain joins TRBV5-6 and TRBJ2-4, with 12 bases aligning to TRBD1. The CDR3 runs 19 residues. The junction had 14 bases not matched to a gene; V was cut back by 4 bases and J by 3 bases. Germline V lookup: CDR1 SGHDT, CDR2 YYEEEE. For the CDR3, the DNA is TGTGCCAGCAGCCCCGCACCCGGGACAGGGGGCTTTGGCAAAAACATTCAGTACTTC. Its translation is CASSPAPGTGGFGKNIQYF. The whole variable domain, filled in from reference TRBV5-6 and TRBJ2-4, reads DAGVTQSPTHLIKTRGQQVTLRCSPKSGHDTVSWYQQALGQGPQFIFQYYEEEERQRGNFPDRFSGHQFPNYSSELNVNALLLGDSALYLCASSPAPGTGGFGKNIQYFGAGTRLSVL.

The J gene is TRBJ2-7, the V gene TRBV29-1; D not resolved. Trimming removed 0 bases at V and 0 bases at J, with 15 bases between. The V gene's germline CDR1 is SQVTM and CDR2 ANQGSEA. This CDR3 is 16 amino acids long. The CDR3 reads CSVEDEVSGLSYEQYF. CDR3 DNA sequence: TGCAGCGTTGAAGATGAGGTCTCCGGCCTCTCCTACGAGCAGTACTTC.

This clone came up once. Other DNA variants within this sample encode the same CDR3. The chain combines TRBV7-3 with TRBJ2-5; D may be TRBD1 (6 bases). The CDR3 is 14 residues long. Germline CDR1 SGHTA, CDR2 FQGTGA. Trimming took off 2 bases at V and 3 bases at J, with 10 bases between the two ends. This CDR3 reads CASSLLAGEETQYF. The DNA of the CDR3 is TGTGCCAGCAGCTTACTGGCAGGGGAAGAGACCCAGTACTTC.

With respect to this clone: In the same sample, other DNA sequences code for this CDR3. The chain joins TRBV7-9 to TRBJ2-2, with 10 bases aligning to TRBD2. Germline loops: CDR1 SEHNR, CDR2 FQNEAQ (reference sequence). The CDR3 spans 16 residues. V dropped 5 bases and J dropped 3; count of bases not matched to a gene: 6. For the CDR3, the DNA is TGTGCCAGCAGCCTCGCGCTAGCGGGAGACACCGGGGAGCTGTTTTTT. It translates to CASSLALAGDTGELFF. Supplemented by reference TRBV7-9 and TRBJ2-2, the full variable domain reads DTGVSQNPRHKITKRGQNVTFRCDPISEHNRLYWYRQTLGQGPEFLTYFQNEAQLEKSRLLSDRFSAERPKGSFSTLEIQRTEQGDSAMYLCASSLALAGDTGELFFGEGSRLTVL.

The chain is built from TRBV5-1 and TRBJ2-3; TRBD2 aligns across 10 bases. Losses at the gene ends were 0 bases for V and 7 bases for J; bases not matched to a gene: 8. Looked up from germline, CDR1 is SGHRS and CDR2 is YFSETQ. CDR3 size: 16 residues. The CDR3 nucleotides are TGCGCCAGCAGCTTGGCGACTAGCGGGTTAGATAATACGCAGTATTTT. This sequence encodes CASSLATSGLDNTQYF.

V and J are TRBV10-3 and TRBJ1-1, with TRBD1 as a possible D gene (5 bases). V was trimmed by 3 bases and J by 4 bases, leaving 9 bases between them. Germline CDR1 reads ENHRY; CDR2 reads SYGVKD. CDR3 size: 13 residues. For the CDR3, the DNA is TGTGCCATCAGTGACCAGGGTTTCACTGAAGCTTTCTTT. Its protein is CAISDQGFTEAFF.

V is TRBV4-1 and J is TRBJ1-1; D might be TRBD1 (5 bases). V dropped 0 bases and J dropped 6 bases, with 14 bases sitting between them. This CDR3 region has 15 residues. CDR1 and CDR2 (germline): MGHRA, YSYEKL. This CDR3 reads CASSQDGGKHSEAFF. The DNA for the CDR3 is TGCGCCAGCAGCCAAGATGGGGGGAAGCATTCTGAAGCTTTCTTT.